Listed here are 12 T cell receptor beta chains from one sample, sequenced in a study of blood T cell repertoires in COVID-19. Sequencing was performed with immunoSEQ multiplex PCR; in TCRdb, only in-frame clones are kept and a portion is missing. The repertoire includes roughly 210,000 clones, around four fifths of them detected once, and about 10% sits in the top ten. Sequenced material: peripheral blood. The receptors derive from a woman of 80 years or more with COVID-19, enrolled during active disease.

The V call is TRBV7-2, the J call TRBJ1-1; TRBD1 matches 7 bases. V dropped 1 base and J dropped 5; count of bases not matched to a gene: 10. The germline V gene has CDR1 SGHTA and CDR2 FQGNSA. This CDR3 is 16 amino acids long. CDR3 sequence: CASSLDSSTGVTEAFF. The CDR3 coding sequence is TGTGCCAGCAGCTTAGACTCCTCAACAGGGGTAACTGAAGCTTTCTTT.

This chain uses TRBV19 with TRBJ1-2, with TRBD1 matching over 10 bases. V dropped 5 bases and J dropped 4; count of bases not matched to a gene: 10. Germline CDR1 and CDR2: LNHDA and SQIVND (reference sequence). The length of the CDR3 is 16 residues. The CDR3: CASSFWGQGSIYGYTF. The CDR3, as DNA: TGTGCCAGTAGTTTTTGGGGACAGGGGAGTATCTATGGCTACACCTTC. Full variable domain (rest looked up from reference TRBV19 and TRBJ1-2): DGGITQSPKYLFRKEGQNVTLSCEQNLNHDAMYWYRQDPGQGLRLIYYSQIVNDFQKGDIAEGYSVSREKKESFPLTVTSAQKNPTAFYLCASSFWGQGSIYGYTFGSGTRLTVV.

This chain joins TRBV28 and TRBJ1-5, with TRBD1 as a possible D gene (6 bases). The V end lost 10 bases, the J end lost 9 bases, and 22 bases lay between the germline ends. Germline lookup yields CDR1 MDHEN and CDR2 SYDVKM. This CDR3 is built from 14 residues. CDR3 amino acids: CATHREGPRGPQHF. The CDR3 coding sequence is TGTGCCACCCACAGGGAGGGCCCCAGGGGGCCCCAGCATTTT.

This clone was picked up a small number of times. The rearrangement joins TRBV2 to TRBJ1-5; 8 nucleotides agree with TRBD1. J was trimmed by 7 bases and V by 4 bases; bases with no gene match: 6. This CDR3 region has 14 residues. CDR1 and CDR2 (germline): SNHLY, FYNNEI. Here the CDR3 DNA reads TGTGCCAGCAGTGGGACAGGGTTCGGGCAGCCCCAGCATTTT. This gives the protein CASSGTGFGQPQHF. The variable domain in full, with the rest retrieved from reference TRBV2 and TRBJ1-5, is EPEVTQTPSHQVTQMGQEVILRCVPISNHLYFYWYRQILGQKVEFLVSFYNNEISEKSEIFDDQFSVERPDGSNFTLKIRSTKLEDSAMYFCASSGTGFGQPQHFGDGTRLSIL.

The chain couples TRBV9 to TRBJ2-3; no clear D gene. Germline CDR1 reads SGDLS; CDR2 reads YYNGEE. Between the trimmed V and J ends, which lost 1 base and 4 bases, there was a span of 13 bases. The CDR3 totals 15 residues. The CDR3 nucleotides are TGTGCCAGCAGCGTAACCCCTTCCCTAGCAGATACGCAGTATTTT. It translates to CASSVTPSLADTQYF.

The chain is built from TRBV5-5 and TRBJ1-4; D not certain. Germline values: CDR1 SGHKS, CDR2 YYEKEE (reference sequence). CDR3 size: 14 residues. Trimming pared 2 bases from V and 1 base from J, leaving 6 bases between. The CDR3 protein is CASSFSGTNEKLFF. The CDR3 region has the DNA TGTGCCAGCAGCTTTTCCGGAACTAATGAAAAACTGTTTTTT.

V gene TRBV7-2 combines with J gene TRBJ1-3, with 7 positions matching TRBD1. V lost 6 bases, J lost 1 base, and 9 bases stayed unmatched. Germline loops: CDR1 SGHTA, CDR2 FQGNSA. The CDR3 is made up of 16 amino acids. The CDR3 is CASSIMGTASGNTIYF. CDR3 nucleotide sequence: TGTGCCAGCAGTATTATGGGGACAGCTTCTGGAAACACCATATATTTT.

A few counts support this clone. The chain couples TRBV7-2 to TRBJ1-2, with 7 bases fitting TRBD1. V lost 7 bases and J lost 7; bases outside the gene matches: 15. The germline CDR1 and CDR2 sequences are SGHTA and FQGNSA. This CDR3 comprises 15 residues. The CDR3 nucleotides read TGTGCCAGCATCTTCCGGGCAGGGGGGAATGGTGGCTACACCTTC. Protein product: CASIFRAGGNGGYTF.

The chain carries TRBV6-5 and TRBJ2-2, with 8 bases that match TRBD1. V gave up 4 bases and J gave up 6 bases; unmatched junction bases: 7. From germline, CDR1 is MNHEY and CDR2 SVGAGI. The CDR3 has 15 residues. CDR3 in amino acids: CASSSTDRAPGELFF. The DNA of the CDR3 is TGTGCCAGCAGTTCAACGGACAGGGCGCCCGGGGAGCTGTTTTTT.

The rearrangement links TRBV6-2 or TRBV6-3 to TRBJ1-5; D is unclear. V dropped 5 bases and J dropped 0 bases, with 8 bases sitting between them. This CDR3 is 14 amino acids long. CDR1 is MNHEY and CDR2 is SVGEGT in the germline V gene. CDR3 nucleotides: TGTGCCAGCAGTCGTGGAGATAGCAATCAGCCCCAGCATTTT. Protein sequence: CASSRGDSNQPQHF.

This chain links TRBV28 with TRBJ1-2; D is uncertain. The CDR3 has 14 residues. The V end was cut by 4 bases, the J end by 0 bases, with 9 bases between. In germline, CDR1 is MDHEN, CDR2 SYDVKM. CDR3 sequence: CASSSTGTNYGYTF. The CDR3 DNA reads as TGTGCCAGCAGTTCGACCGGGACTAACTATGGCTACACCTTC.

This clone was recorded once. The chain recombines TRBV5-4 with TRBJ2-2; 9 bases are a match to TRBD1. With 5 bases clipped from V and 2 bases from J, the junction kept 10 bases outside the gene matches. Germline lookup yields CDR1 SGHNT and CDR2 YYREEE (reference sequence). The CDR3 is 17 amino acids. CDR3 nucleotide sequence: TGTGCCAGCAGTCTTTACCCGGGACAGGGTAACACCGGGGAGCTGTTTTTT. Translated: CASSLYPGQGNTGELFF.